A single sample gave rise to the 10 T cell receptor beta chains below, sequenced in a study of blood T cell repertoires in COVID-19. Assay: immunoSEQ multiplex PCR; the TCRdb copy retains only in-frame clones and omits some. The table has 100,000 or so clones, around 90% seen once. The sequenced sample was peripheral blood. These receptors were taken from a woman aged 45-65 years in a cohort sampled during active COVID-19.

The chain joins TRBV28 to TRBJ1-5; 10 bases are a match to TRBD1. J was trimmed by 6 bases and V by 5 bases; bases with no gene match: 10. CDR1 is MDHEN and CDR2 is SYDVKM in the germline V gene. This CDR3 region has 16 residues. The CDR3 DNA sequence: TGTGCCAGCAGTATTCCTCGGACAGGGGGTCTTCAGCCCCAGCATTTT. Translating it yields CASSIPRTGGLQPQHF.

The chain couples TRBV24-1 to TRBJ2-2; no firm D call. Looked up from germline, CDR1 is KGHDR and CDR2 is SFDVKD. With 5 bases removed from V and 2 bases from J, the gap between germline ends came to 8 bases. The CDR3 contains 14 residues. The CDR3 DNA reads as TGTGCCACCAGTGCAGGTCCTAACACCGGGGAGCTGTTTTTT. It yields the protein CATSAGPNTGELFF.

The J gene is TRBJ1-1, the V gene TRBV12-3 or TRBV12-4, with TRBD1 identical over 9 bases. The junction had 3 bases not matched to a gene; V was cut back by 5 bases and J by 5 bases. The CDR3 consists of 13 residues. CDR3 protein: CASSGDRVTEAFF. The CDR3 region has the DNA TGTGCCAGCAGTGGGGACAGGGTTACTGAAGCTTTCTTT.

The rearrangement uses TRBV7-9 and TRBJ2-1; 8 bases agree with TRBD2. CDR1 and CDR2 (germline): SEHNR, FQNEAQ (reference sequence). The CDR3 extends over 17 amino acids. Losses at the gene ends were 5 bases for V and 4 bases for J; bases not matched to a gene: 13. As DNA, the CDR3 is TGTGCCAGCAGCCCCGCCGGACGACTAGCGAGATACAATGAGCAGTTCTTC. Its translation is CASSPAGRLARYNEQFF. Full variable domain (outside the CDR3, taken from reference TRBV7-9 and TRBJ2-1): DTGVSQNPRHKITKRGQNVTFRCDPISEHNRLYWYRQTLGQGPEFLTYFQNEAQLEKSRLLSDRFSAERPKGSFSTLEIQRTEQGDSAMYLCASSPAGRLARYNEQFFGPGTRLTVL.

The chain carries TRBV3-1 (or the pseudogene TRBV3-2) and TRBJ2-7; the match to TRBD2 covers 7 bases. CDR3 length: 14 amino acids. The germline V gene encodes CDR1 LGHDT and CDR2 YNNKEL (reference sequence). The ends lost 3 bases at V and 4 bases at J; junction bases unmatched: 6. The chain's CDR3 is CASSQVAGRYEQYF. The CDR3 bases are TGTGCCAGCAGCCAGGTAGCGGGCCGGTACGAGCAGTACTTC.

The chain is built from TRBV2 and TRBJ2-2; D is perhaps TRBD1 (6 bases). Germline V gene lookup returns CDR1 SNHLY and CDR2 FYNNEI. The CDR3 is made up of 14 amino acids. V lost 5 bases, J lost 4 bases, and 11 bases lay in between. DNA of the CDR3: TGTGCCAGCAGTACCGGGACACCCACCGGGGAGCTGTTTTTT. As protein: CASSTGTPTGELFF.

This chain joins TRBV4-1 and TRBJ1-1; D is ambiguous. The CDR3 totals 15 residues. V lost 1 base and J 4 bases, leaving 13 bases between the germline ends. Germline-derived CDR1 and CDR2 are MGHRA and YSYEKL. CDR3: CASSQGEGRGTEAFF. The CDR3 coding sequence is TGCGCCAGCAGCCAAGGTGAGGGTCGAGGCACTGAAGCTTTCTTT.

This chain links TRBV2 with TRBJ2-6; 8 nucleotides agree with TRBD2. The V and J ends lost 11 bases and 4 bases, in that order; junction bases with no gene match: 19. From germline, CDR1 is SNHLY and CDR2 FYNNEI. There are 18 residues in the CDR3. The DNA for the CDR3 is TGTGCCCAAGGTCTGGCGGGGGGCGCCCTCGGCGGGGCCAACGTCCTGACTTTC. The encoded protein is CAQGLAGGALGGANVLTF.

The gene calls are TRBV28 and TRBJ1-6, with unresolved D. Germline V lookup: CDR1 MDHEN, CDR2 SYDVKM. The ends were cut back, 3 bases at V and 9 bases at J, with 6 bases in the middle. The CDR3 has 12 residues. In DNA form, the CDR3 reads TGTGCCAGCAGTTTTAGCGGTTCACCCCTCCACTTT. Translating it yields CASSFSGSPLHF.

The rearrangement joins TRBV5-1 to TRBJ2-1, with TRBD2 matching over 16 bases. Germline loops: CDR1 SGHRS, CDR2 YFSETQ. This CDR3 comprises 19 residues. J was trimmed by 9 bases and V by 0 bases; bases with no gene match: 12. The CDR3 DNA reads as TGCGCCAGCAGCTTGGGGGGACTAGCGGGAGGGCCTAAGGACGGTGAGCAGTTCTTC. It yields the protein CASSLGGLAGGPKDGEQFF.